This TCR beta chain was retrieved from a study of OX40 agonist ivuxolimab in advanced cancers. The wider study: Patients were roughly 83% male with ages roughly 23 to 79, mean roughly 64. Partial responses, seen in three patients, involved one hepatocellular carcinoma and two cutaneous melanomas.

V lost 7 bases, J lost 6 bases, and 19 bases stayed unmatched. Germline V gives CDR1 SGHTA, CDR2 FQGNSA. The CDR3 sequence is 17 residues long. TCRdb's table, derived via immunoSEQ multiplex PCR, lists solely in-frame clones and lacks some. The sample lists 80,000 or so clones; just under 90% were seen once. Study results and caveats: Among some nonresponders, normalized T-cell clonal expansion was also low. Among T cells, CD8+ cells averaged more expanded clones than CD4+ cells.

Note on this clone: The antigen is not known.

The sample in question was CD4+ or CD8+ T cells sorted from blood, obtained in a trial of the OX40 agonist ivuxolimab. This TCR derives from an adult with an advanced solid tumor such as melanoma, head and neck, liver or kidney cancer. The rearrangement links TRBV7-2 to TRBJ2-3; 7 nucleotides line up with TRBD2. CDR3 coding DNA: TGTGCCAGCATCCAGCGTAGCGGGTCTACACCAGGGGATACGCAGTATTTT. Protein: CASIQRSGSTPGDTQYF.